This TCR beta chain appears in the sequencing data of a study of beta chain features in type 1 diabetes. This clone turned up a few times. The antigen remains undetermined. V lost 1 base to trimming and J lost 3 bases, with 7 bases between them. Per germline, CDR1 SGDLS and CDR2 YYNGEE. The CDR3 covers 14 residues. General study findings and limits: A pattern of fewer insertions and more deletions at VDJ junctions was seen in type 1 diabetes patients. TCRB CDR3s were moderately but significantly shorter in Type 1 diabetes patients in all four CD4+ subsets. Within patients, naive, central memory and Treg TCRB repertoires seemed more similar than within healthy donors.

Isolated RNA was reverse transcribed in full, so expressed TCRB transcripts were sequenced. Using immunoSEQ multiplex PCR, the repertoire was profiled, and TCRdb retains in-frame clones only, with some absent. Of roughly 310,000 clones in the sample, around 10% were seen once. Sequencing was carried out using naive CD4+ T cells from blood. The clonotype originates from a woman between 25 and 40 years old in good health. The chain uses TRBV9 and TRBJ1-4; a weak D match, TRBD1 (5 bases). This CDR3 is CASSVRQSNEKLFF. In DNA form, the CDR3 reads TGTGCCAGCAGCGTACGACAGTCTAATGAAAAACTGTTTTTT.